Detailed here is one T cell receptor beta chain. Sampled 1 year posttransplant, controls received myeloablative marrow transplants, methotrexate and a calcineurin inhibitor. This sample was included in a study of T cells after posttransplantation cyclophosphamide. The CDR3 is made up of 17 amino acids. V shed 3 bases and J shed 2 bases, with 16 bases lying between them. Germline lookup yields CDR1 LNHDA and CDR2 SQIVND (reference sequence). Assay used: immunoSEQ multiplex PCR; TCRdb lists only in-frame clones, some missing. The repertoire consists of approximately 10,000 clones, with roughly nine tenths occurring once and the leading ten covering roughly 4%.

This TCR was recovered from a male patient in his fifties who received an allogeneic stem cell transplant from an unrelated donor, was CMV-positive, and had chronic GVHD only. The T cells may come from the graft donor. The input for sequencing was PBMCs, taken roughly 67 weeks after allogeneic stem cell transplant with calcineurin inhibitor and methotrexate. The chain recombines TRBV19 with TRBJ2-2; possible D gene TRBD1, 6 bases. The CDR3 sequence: CASSITGIHENTGELFF. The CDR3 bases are TGTGCCAGTAGTATCACAGGGATCCACGAAAACACCGGGGAGCTGTTTTTT. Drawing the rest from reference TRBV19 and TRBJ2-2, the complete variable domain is DGGITQSPKYLFRKEGQNVTLSCEQNLNHDAMYWYRQDPGQGLRLIYYSQIVNDFQKGDIAEGYSVSREKKESFPLTVTSAQKNPTAFYLCASSITGIHENTGELFFGEGSRLTVL.